These 22 T cell receptor beta chains were sequenced from one sample in a study of CD8+ T cells in alopecia areata. Sequencing templates came from extracted RNA that was reverse transcribed into cDNA. Repertoires were generated with immunoSEQ multiplex PCR, while TCRdb's copy carries only in-frame clones and drops some. The data hold some 120,000 clones, with over 50% observed a single time. The sample in question was CD4+ T cells sorted from blood, obtained at week 0. The receptors here all came from a human donor with alopecia areata.

The V and J genes are TRBV23-1 and TRBJ1-1; possible D gene TRBD1, 6 bases. TRBV23-1 is noted as an ORF with a role that remains uncertain. With 3 bases removed from V and 1 base from J, the gap between germline ends came to 9 bases. This CDR3 has 14 residues. The CDR3 protein is CASSHLTGNTEAFF. For the CDR3, the DNA is TGCGCCAGCAGTCACCTGACAGGGAACACTGAAGCTTTCTTT.

The genes are TRBV2 and TRBJ1-5; D is ambiguous. The CDR3 contains 13 residues. V was trimmed by 7 bases and J by 0 bases, leaving 7 bases between them. Germline V gene data show CDR1 as SNHLY and CDR2 as FYNNEI. CDR3: CASTTDSNQPQHF. The DNA of the CDR3 is TGTGCCAGCACAACAGATAGCAATCAGCCCCAGCATTTT.

The chain carries TRBV30 and TRBJ1-3; 7 bases are shared with TRBD1. Germline trimming cut 4 bases from V and 8 bases from J; bases unmatched to any gene: 5. This CDR3 has 12 residues. The V gene's germline CDR1 is GTSNPN and CDR2 SVGIG (reference sequence). DNA for the CDR3: TGTGCCTGGAAGCAGGGGGGGTACACCATATATTTT. As protein: CAWKQGGYTIYF.

This clone appeared once. The chain has TRBV7-8 and TRBJ1-1; D remains ambiguous. Trimming pared 2 bases from V and 0 bases from J, leaving 4 bases between. Germline V gives CDR1 SGHVS, CDR2 FQNEAQ. This CDR3 contains 13 residues. In nucleotides, the CDR3 is TGTGCCAGCAGCTTATCTCTGAACACTGAAGCTTTCTTT. Its protein is CASSLSLNTEAFF. The variable domain in full, with the rest retrieved from reference TRBV7-8 and TRBJ1-1, is GAGVSQSPRYKVAKRGQDVALRCDPISGHVSLFWYQQALGQGPEFLTYFQNEAQLDKSGLPSDRFFAERPEGSVSTLKIQRTQQEDSAVYLCASSLSLNTEAFFGQGTRLTVV.

The chain couples TRBV5-1 to TRBJ1-1, with TRBD1 matching 8 bases. The CDR3 totals 14 residues. Germline V CDR1 and CDR2: SGHRS, YFSETQ. With 4 bases clipped from V and 4 bases from J, the junction kept 6 bases outside the gene matches. DNA of the CDR3: TGCGCCAGCAGCCCCCGGACAGGGACCACTGAAGCTTTCTTT. It encodes CASSPRTGTTEAFF. Full variable domain (outside the CDR3, taken from reference TRBV5-1 and TRBJ1-1): KAGVTQTPRYLIKTRGQQVTLSCSPISGHRSVSWYQQTPGQGLQFLFEYFSETQRNKGNFPGRFSGRQFSNSRSEMNVSTLELGDSALYLCASSPRTGTTEAFFGQGTRLTVV.

This clone appeared a few times. The rearrangement joins TRBV6-6 to TRBJ1-1; 7 bases agree with TRBD1. V was clipped by 3 bases and J by 4 bases; unmatched bases: 2. The CDR3 extends over 13 amino acids. Germline V gene data show CDR1 as MNHNY and CDR2 as SVGAGI (reference sequence). CDR3 protein: CASSYSGGTEAFF. The CDR3 DNA is TGTGCCAGCAGTTATTCAGGGGGCACTGAAGCTTTCTTT.

The chain links TRBV29-1 to TRBJ2-3; weak D call: TRBD1 (6 bases). The CDR3 sequence is 13 residues long. V dropped 7 bases and J dropped 2 bases, with 13 bases sitting between them. CDR1 is SQVTM, CDR2 ANQGSEA, per germline. The CDR3 sequence is CSATGRATDTQYF. In nucleotides, the CDR3 is TGCAGCGCTACAGGGCGCGCCACAGATACGCAGTATTTT.

This clone was seen more than once but under ten times. J is TRBJ2-6 and V is TRBV18, with no clear D. Trimming removed 1 base from V and 0 bases from J, with 10 bases in between. Germline V gene lookup returns CDR1 KGHSH and CDR2 LQKENI. This CDR3 is built from 17 residues. CDR3 DNA sequence: TGTGCCAGCTCACCACAAATAGGCCGCTCTGGGGCCAACGTCCTGACTTTC. Translating gives CASSPQIGRSGANVLTF. The complete variable domain, with remaining parts taken from reference TRBV18 and TRBJ2-6, reads NAGVMQNPRHLVRRRGQEARLRCSPMKGHSHVYWYRQLPEEGLKFMVYLQKENIIDESGMPKERFSAEFPKEGPSILRIQQVVRGDSAAYFCASSPQIGRSGANVLTFGAGSRLTVL.

The chain employs TRBV30 and TRBJ2-5; 9 nucleotides align to TRBD1. The CDR3 has 13 amino acids. The junction had 4 bases not matched to a gene; V was cut back by 3 bases and J by 5 bases. The germline gives CDR1 GTSNPN, CDR2 SVGIG (reference sequence). CDR3 in amino acids: CAWSRTGVETQYF. CDR3 coding DNA: TGTGCCTGGAGCCGGACAGGGGTTGAGACCCAGTACTTC.

In its sample, this clone was seen once. V usage is TRBV20-1 and J usage is TRBJ2-3; D not certain. Germline loops: CDR1 DFQATT, CDR2 SNEGSKA (reference sequence). The CDR3 covers 11 residues. Trimming removed 6 bases at V and 4 bases at J, with 8 bases between. The CDR3 nucleotides read TGCAGTGCATATACAGCAGATACGCAGTATTTT. The encoded protein is CSAYTADTQYF.

This clone was seen a handful of times. The chain uses TRBV27 and TRBJ2-1; 7 bases are a match to TRBD1. CDR1 and CDR2 from the germline V gene are MNHEY and SMNVEV (reference sequence). V was clipped by 5 bases and J by 9 bases; unmatched bases: 4. This CDR3 is 12 amino acids long. The CDR3 is CASSQQGTEQFF. Written as DNA, the CDR3 is TGTGCCAGCAGTCAACAGGGGACTGAGCAGTTCTTC.

The rearrangement uses TRBV5-1 and TRBJ1-2; 7 bases fit TRBD1. The CDR3 length is 15 residues. Germline trimming cut 3 bases from V and 2 bases from J; bases unmatched to any gene: 7. CDR1 and CDR2 from the germline V gene are SGHRS and YFSETQ. DNA for the CDR3: TGCGCCAGCAGCTCGACACTACAGGGGAACTATGGCTACACCTTC. Amino acid sequence: CASSSTLQGNYGYTF.

Here the CDR3 DNA reads TGTGCCAGCAGAGTCGGGAGTGACTACGAGCAGTACTTC. This sequence encodes CASRVGSDYEQYF. The chain recombines TRBV2 with TRBJ2-7; a weak D match, TRBD2 (6 bases). The CDR3 loop spans 13 amino acids. Trimming took off 6 bases at V and 3 bases at J, with 12 bases between the two ends. CDR1 SNHLY and CDR2 FYNNEI come from the germline V gene.

The chain combines TRBV5-6 with TRBJ2-5; no clear D gene. The CDR3 extends over 11 amino acids. Germline V gene lookup returns CDR1 SGHDT and CDR2 YYEEEE. V dropped 2 bases and J dropped 3 bases, with 2 bases sitting between them. CDR3 DNA sequence: TGTGCCAGCAGCTTCGAAGAGACCCAGTACTTC. Translated: CASSFEETQYF. Complete variable domain (other parts from reference TRBV5-6 and TRBJ2-5): DAGVTQSPTHLIKTRGQQVTLRCSPKSGHDTVSWYQQALGQGPQFIFQYYEEEERQRGNFPDRFSGHQFPNYSSELNVNALLLGDSALYLCASSFEETQYFGPGTRLLVL.

The rearrangement joins TRBV28 to TRBJ1-2; D not resolved. The V gene's germline CDR1 is MDHEN and CDR2 SYDVKM. V was cut by 5 bases and J by 2 bases, with 15 bases left in between. This CDR3 has 15 residues. CDR3 bases: TGTGCCAGCAGTCAAGGAGGAGGGCGAAACTATGGCTACACCTTC. Amino acids: CASSQGGGRNYGYTF.

J is TRBJ1-2 and V is TRBV5-1, with D possibly TRBD1 on 5 matching bases. The CDR3 is 13 amino acids. Trimming pared 4 bases from V and 4 bases from J, leaving 11 bases between. Germline assignment: CDR1 SGHRS and CDR2 YFSETQ. CDR3: CASSNLQGYGYTF. In nucleotides, the CDR3 is TGCGCCAGCAGCAACCTTCAGGGCTATGGCTACACCTTC.

CDR3 sequence reads: CASSPTGADTQYF. The CDR3 DNA is TGTGCCAGCAGCCCAACGGGTGCAGATACGCAGTATTTT. This chain connects TRBV7-2 to TRBJ2-3; D remains ambiguous. The germline CDR1 and CDR2 sequences are SGHTA and FQGNSA. This CDR3 is built from 13 residues. V lost 5 bases and J lost 4, with 10 bases in between.

This clone was seen only a few times. This rearrangement joins TRBV29-1 to TRBJ2-3; 11 nucleotides agree with TRBD1. The CDR3 totals 14 residues. V dropped 4 bases and J dropped 4; count of bases not matched to a gene: 4. The germline CDR1 and CDR2 sequences are SQVTM and ANQGSEA. The CDR3 spells CSVAPGQGADTQYF. The CDR3 region has the DNA TGCAGCGTTGCTCCGGGACAGGGGGCAGATACGCAGTATTTT.

This chain joins TRBV4-1 and TRBJ2-5, with a weak D call TRBD2 (6 bases). The CDR3 has 13 amino acids. Germline CDR1 reads MGHRA; CDR2 reads YSYEKL. Trimming stripped 4 bases from V and 4 bases from J, with 10 bases between. The CDR3 coding sequence is TGCGCCAGCAGCCCCGGGAGTCGAGAGACCCAGTACTTC. Protein sequence: CASSPGSRETQYF.

This rearrangement joins TRBV7-9 to TRBJ2-7; D is possibly TRBD2 (6 bases). V shed 8 bases and J shed 2 bases, with 13 bases lying between them. Germline assignment: CDR1 SEHNR and CDR2 FQNEAQ (reference sequence). The CDR3 totals 13 residues. The CDR3 DNA is TGTGCCAGCTTGCGGGACTTCCCCTACGAGCAGTACTTC. It specifies CASLRDFPYEQYF.

This clone was found a few times. This chain's CDR3 is CASSPGGQALSNQPQHF. The CDR3, as DNA: TGTGCCAGCTCACCGGGGGGACAGGCACTAAGCAATCAGCCCCAGCATTTT. The chain couples TRBV18 to TRBJ1-5; 8 bases map to TRBD1. V trimming: 3 bases; J trimming: 1 base; junction bases outside the gene matches: 8. CDR1 is KGHSH, CDR2 LQKENI, per germline. The length of the CDR3 is 17 residues.

The chain joins TRBV5-1 to TRBJ2-1; 14 bases are a match to TRBD2. This CDR3 region has 14 residues. CDR1 and CDR2 from the germline V gene are SGHRS and YFSETQ. V was clipped by 0 bases and J by 15 bases; unmatched bases: 5. The CDR3 bases are TGCGCCAGCAGCTTGGAGGGGACTAGCGGGAGCCGGTTCTTC. Translated, it gives CASSLEGTSGSRFF.